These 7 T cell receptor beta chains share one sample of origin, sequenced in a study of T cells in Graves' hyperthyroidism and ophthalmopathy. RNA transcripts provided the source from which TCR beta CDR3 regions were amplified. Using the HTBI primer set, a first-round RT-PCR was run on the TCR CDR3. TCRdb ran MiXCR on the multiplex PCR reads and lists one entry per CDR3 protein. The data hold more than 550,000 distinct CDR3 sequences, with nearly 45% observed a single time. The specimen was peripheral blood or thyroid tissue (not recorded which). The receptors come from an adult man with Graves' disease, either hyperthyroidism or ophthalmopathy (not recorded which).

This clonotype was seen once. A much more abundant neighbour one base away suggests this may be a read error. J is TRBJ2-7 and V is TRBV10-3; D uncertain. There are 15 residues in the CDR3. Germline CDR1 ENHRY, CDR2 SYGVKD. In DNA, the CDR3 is TGTGCCATCAGTGAGTCTGCTAGTTTCTCCTACGAGCAGCACTTC. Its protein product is CAISESASFSYEQHF.

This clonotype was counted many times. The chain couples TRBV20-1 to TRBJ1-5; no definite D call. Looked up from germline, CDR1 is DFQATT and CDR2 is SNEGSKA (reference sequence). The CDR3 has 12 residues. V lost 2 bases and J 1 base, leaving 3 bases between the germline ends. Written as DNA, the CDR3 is TGCAGTGCTAGACAGAGCAATCAGCCCCAGCATTTT. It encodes CSARQSNQPQHF.

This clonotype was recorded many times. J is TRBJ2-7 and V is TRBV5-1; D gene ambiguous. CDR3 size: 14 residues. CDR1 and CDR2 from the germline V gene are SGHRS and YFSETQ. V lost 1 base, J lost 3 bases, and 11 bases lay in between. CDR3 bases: TGCGCCAGCAGCTTGTTACCAAAGAACTACGAGCAGTACTTC. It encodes CASSLLPKNYEQYF.

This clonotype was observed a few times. CDR3 in DNA: TGCAGTGCTAGAGGGTGGGGGTTTGACACTGAAGCTTTCTTT. Translation: CSARGWGFDTEAFF. The chain couples TRBV20-1 to TRBJ1-1, with D tentatively TRBD1 (5 bases). Germline V CDR1 and CDR2: DFQATT, SNEGSKA (reference sequence). The CDR3 totals 14 residues. The V gene lost 1 base and the J gene lost 3 bases, with 12 bases spanning the gap.

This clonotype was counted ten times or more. DNA for the CDR3: TGTGCCAGCAGTGAAGGCGAGATGGAAGAAAAACTGTTTTTT. Its translation is CASSEGEMEEKLFF. The rearrangement uses TRBV2 and TRBJ1-4, with D unclear. The CDR3 length is 14 residues. Trimming removed 1 base from V and 8 bases from J, with 11 bases in between. CDR1 is SNHLY and CDR2 is FYNNEI in the germline V gene.

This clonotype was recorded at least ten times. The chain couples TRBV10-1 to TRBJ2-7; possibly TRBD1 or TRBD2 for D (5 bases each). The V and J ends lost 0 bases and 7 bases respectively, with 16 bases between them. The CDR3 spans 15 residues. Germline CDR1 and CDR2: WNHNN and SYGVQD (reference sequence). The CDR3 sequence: CASSESSGPGREQYF. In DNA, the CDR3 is TGCGCCAGCAGTGAGTCGTCGGGACCGGGTCGGGAGCAGTACTTC.

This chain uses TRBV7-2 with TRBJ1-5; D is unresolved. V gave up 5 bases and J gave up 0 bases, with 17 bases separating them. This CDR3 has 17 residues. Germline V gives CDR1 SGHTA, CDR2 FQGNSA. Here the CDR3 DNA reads TGTGCCAGCAGCCAAAGCGAGGCAGACTCTAGCAATCAGCCCCAGCATTTT. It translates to CASSQSEADSSNQPQHF.